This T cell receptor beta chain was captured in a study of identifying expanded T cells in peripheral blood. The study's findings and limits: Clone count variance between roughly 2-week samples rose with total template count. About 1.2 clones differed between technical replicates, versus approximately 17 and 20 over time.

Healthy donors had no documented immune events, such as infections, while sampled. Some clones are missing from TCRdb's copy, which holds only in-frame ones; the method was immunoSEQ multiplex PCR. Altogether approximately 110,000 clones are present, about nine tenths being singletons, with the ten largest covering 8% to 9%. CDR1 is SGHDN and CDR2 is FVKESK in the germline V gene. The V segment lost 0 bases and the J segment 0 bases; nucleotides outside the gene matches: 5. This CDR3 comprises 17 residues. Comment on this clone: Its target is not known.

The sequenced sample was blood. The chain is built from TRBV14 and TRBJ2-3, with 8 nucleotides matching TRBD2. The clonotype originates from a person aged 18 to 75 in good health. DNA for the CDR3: TGTGCCAGCAGCCAAGATCCAGCGGGGGTTAGCACAGATACGCAGTATTTT. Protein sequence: CASSQDPAGVSTDTQYF.